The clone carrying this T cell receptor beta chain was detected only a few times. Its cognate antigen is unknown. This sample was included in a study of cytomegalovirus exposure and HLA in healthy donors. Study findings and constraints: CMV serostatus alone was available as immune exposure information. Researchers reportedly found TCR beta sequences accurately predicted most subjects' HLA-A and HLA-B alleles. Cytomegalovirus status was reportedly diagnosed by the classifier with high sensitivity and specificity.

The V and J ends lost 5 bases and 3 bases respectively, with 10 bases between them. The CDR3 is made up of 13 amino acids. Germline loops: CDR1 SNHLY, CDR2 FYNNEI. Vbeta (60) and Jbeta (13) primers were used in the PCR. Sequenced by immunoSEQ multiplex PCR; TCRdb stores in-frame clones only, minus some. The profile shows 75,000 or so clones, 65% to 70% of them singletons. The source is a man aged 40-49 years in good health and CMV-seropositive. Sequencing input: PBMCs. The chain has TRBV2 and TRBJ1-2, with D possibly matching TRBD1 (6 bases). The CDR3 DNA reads TGTGCCAGCAGTACAGGGATGGACTATGGCTACACCTTC. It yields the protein CASSTGMDYGYTF. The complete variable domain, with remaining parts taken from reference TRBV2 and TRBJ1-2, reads EPEVTQTPSHQVTQMGQEVILRCVPISNHLYFYWYRQILGQKVEFLVSFYNNEISEKSEIFDDQFSVERPDGSNFTLKIRSTKLEDSAMYFCASSTGMDYGYTFGSGTRLTVV.